This T cell receptor beta chain was captured in a study of blood T cell repertoires in COVID-19. TCRdb keeps only in-frame clones here, not all; method: immunoSEQ multiplex PCR. The sample contains some 250,000 clones, about four fifths of which appear only once. The germline CDR1 and CDR2 sequences are LNHDA and SQIVND (reference sequence). V lost 7 bases, J lost 6 bases, and 8 bases stayed unmatched. This CDR3 contains 13 residues. This chain connects TRBV19 to TRBJ1-1; 7 positions agree with TRBD1. The sample was peripheral blood. The source of this sequence is a young woman with acute or convalescent COVID-19. In nucleotides, the CDR3 is TGTGCCAGTACCAAGACAGGGAAGTCTGAAGCTTTCTTT. Protein: CASTKTGKSEAFF.